Sequencing of this T cell receptor (beta chain) was carried out in a study of blood T cell repertoires in COVID-19. For the study at large: The United States, Italy and Spain supplied acute and convalescent COVID-19 samples. From T cells, B-cell-depleted T cells, or PBMCs came the material, which was cDNA or gDNA.

The CDR3 covers 16 residues. V shed 0 bases and J 2 bases; nucleotides not matched to a gene: 6. Germline loops: CDR1 LGHNA, CDR2 YNFKEQ. In the study's own analysis: Using reference gene primer amplification, nucleated cell counts were estimated. Measured with immunoSEQ multiplex PCR; TCRdb has only the in-frame clones, and not every one. For V, J and clone size, that table is used; D and trimming come from the DNA. This sample yields more than 95,000 clones, of which approximately 87% are seen a single time; approximately 8% belongs to the top ten. In this sample, this clone turned up once. The clonotype was recovered from a man between 45 and 60 years old with acute or convalescent COVID-19. The chain employs TRBV4-2 and TRBJ1-2; 7 bases match TRBD1. Sequencing was performed on peripheral blood. The CDR3: CASSQDRQGSNYGYTF. The CDR3 nucleotides read TGTGCCAGCAGCCAAGATCGACAGGGAAGCAACTATGGCTACACCTTC.